A selection of T cell receptor beta chains follows, all from one sample in a study of blood T cell repertoires in COVID-19. TCRdb's table, derived via immunoSEQ multiplex PCR, lists solely in-frame clones and lacks some. The sample includes 150,000 to 200,000 clones, roughly 85% seen only once; the top ten take about 3.5%. The sequenced material came from peripheral blood. These receptors came from a human donor with acute or convalescent COVID-19. The donor label of this sample is uncertain. Both conserved end residues are trimmed from each CDR3.

cdr3_aa | v_call | cdr3_length | j_call
ASSLATAYGYT | TRBV7-2 | 11 | TRBJ1-2
ASSIGASGSYEQY | TRBV19 | 13 | TRBJ2-7
ASSDRPNQPQH | TRBV2 | 11 | TRBJ1-5
ASSVEGQRVGYGYT | TRBV9 | 14 | TRBJ1-2
ASSGYEGANYEQY | TRBV28 | 13 | TRBJ2-7
ASSSLRATEAF | TRBV5-5 | 11 | TRBJ1-1
ASMSSGGNTGELF | TRBV10-2 | 13 | TRBJ2-2
ASSLFGYEQY | TRBV7-2 | 10 | TRBJ2-7
ASSSGQALNY | TRBV7-9 | 10 | TRBJ1-1
ASSLFGQGATEAF | TRBV11-3 | 13 | TRBJ1-1
ASRQGATEAF | TRBV19 | 10 | TRBJ1-1
AISAYNEQY | TRBV10-3 | 9 | TRBJ2-7
ASSLGGENTEAF | TRBV7-2 | 12 | TRBJ1-1
ASSLGGTGGANYGYT | TRBV7-2 | 15 | TRBJ1-2
ASSPDSQKGGGLF | TRBV28 | 13 | TRBJ1-4
ASSLRSRDGGYGYT | TRBV4-2 | 14 | TRBJ1-2
ASIGGGTGNQPQH | TRBV2 | 13 | TRBJ1-5
ASSLVSPNEQF | TRBV7-9 | 11 | TRBJ2-1
ATSGTFTGQVTEAF | TRBV15 | 14 | TRBJ1-1
ASSLGVPSGGPRLGETQY | TRBV7-8 | 18 | TRBJ2-5
ASSQDVETGVDTQY | TRBV4-3 | 14 | TRBJ2-3
ASSLTRDYTEAF | TRBV7-9 | 12 | TRBJ1-1
ASSLYNEQF | TRBV12-3/TRBV12-4 | 9 | TRBJ2-1
ASSQGLLAGGYNEQF | TRBV4-3 | 15 | TRBJ2-1
ASSARGPGNTIY | TRBV5-6 | 12 | TRBJ1-3
ASSQGGRSPWGYT | TRBV4-2 | 13 | TRBJ1-2
ASSYSLRGRIGELF | TRBV6-5 | 14 | TRBJ2-2
ASSSYRGSATNEKLF | TRBV7-9 | 15 | TRBJ1-4
ASSEGTGLGGYT | TRBV5-4 | 12 | TRBJ1-2
ASSGGAGGGASGELF | TRBV9 | 15 | TRBJ2-2
ASSSQGAPNYGYT | TRBV4-2 | 13 | TRBJ1-2
ATSREATQGNSPLH | TRBV15 | 14 | TRBJ1-6
ASSPGQATNEKLF | TRBV18 | 13 | TRBJ1-4